Included here is one TCR beta chain sequence, with context. Its antigen remains unidentified. This table comes from immunoSEQ multiplex PCR, and its TCRdb copy is limited to in-frame clones, with some not included. The table has about 120,000 clones, approximately 88% seen once. CDR1 is SGHTA and CDR2 is FQGTGA in the germline V gene. Trimming shortened V by 1 base and J by 0 bases, and 13 bases separated the two germline ends. The CDR3 is 17 residues long. The data derive from a study of T cell responses to AZD1222 COVID-19 vaccine. Overall study: Pooling was applied to second doses at about 4 or about 12 weeks. Study-wide results and limits: White British donors predominated, females outnumbered males, and clonal diversity was possibly underestimated.

Sample: peripheral blood, taken on day 0 of AZD1222 vaccination. The J gene is TRBJ2-1, the V gene TRBV7-3; D might be TRBD2 (5 bases). The source of this sequence is an adult in good health. The CDR3 reads CASSLMGGQVSYNEQFF. CDR3 sequence (DNA): TGTGCCAGCAGCTTAATGGGCGGGCAAGTCTCCTACAATGAGCAGTTCTTC.